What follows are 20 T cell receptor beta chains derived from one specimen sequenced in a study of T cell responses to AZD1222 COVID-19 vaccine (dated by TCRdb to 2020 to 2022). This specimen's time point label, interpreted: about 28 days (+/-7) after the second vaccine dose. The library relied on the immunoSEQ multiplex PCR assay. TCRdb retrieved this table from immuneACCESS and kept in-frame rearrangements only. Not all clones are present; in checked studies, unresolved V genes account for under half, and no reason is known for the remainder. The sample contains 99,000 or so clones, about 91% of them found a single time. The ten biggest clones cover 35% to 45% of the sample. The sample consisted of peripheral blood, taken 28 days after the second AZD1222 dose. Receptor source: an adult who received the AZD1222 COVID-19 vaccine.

CDR3 sequence reads: CASSKGQGGNEQFF. CDR3 coding DNA: TGTGCCAGCAGCAAAGGACAGGGGGGGAATGAGCAGTTCTTC. This rearrangement joins TRBV11-3 to TRBJ2-1, with 10 bases that match TRBD1. Germline V gene sequence: CDR1 SGHNT, CDR2 YENEEA. V shed 5 bases and J 7 bases; nucleotides not matched to a gene: 5. This CDR3 comprises 14 residues.

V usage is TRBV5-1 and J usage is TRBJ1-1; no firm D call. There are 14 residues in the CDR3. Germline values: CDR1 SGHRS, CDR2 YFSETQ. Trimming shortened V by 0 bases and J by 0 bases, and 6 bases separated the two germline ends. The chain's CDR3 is CASSLDRMNTEAFF. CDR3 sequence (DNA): TGCGCCAGCAGCTTGGACAGAATGAACACTGAAGCTTTCTTT.

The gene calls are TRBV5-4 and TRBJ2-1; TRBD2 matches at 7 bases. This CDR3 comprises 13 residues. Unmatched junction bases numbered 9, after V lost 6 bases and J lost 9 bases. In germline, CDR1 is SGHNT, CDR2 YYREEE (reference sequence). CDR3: CASTWGGVGEQFF. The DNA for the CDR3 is TGTGCCAGCACGTGGGGGGGTGTGGGTGAGCAGTTCTTC.

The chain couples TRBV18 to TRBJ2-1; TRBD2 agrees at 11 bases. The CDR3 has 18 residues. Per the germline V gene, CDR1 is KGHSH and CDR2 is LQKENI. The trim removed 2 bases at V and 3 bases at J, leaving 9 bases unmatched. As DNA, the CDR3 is TGTGCCAGCTCACCAGAGGCGCTAGCGGGAGGTCGCTACAATGAGCAGTTCTTC. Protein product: CASSPEALAGGRYNEQFF.

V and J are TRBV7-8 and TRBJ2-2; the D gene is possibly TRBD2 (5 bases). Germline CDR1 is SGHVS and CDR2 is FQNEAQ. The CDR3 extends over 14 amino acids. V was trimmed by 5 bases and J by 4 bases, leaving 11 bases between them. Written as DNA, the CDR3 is TGTGCCAGCAGCCCAACACGGGGCACCGGGGAGCTGTTTTTT. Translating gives CASSPTRGTGELFF.

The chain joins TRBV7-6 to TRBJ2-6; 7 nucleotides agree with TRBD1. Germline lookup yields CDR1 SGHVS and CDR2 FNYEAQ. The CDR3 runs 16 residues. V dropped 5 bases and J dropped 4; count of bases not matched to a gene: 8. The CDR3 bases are TGTGCCAGCAGCCCTCGACAGGGTACCGGGGCCAACGTCCTGACTTTC. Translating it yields CASSPRQGTGANVLTF.

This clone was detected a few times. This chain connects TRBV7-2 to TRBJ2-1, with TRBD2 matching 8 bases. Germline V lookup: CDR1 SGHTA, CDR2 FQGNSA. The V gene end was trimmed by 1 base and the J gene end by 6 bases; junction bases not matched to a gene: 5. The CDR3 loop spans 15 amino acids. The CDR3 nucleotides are TGTGCCAGCAGCTTAGAACTAGCGGTATTCAATGAGCAGTTCTTC. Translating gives CASSLELAVFNEQFF.

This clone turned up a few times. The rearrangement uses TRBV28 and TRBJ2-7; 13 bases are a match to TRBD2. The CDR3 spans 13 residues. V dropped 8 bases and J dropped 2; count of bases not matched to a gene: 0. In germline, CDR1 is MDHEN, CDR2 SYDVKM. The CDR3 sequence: CASGTSGTYEQYF. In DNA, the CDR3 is TGTGCCAGCGGGACTAGCGGGACCTACGAGCAGTACTTC.

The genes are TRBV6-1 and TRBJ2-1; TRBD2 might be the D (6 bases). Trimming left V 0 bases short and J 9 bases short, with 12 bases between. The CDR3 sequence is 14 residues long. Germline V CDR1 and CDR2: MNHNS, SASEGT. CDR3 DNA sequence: TGTGCCAGCAGTGAAGCGCTAGCGATCAGTGAGCAGTTCTTC. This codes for CASSEALAISEQFF.

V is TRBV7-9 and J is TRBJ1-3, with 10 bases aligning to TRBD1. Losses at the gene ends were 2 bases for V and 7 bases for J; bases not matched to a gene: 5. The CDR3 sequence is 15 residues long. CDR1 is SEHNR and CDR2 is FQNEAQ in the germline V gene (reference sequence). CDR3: CASSLLAGQGNTIYF. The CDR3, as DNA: TGTGCCAGCAGCTTATTAGCGGGACAGGGGAACACCATATATTTT.

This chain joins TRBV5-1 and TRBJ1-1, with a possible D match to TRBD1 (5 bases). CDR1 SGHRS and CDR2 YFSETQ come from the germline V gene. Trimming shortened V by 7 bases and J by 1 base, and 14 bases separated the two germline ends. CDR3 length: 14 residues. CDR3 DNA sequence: TGCGCCAGCCGTCCGGGGACCGCGAACACTGAAGCTTTCTTT. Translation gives CASRPGTANTEAFF.

Here the CDR3 reads CASSLATGQPYEQYF. CDR3 DNA sequence: TGTGCCAGCAGCTTGGCAACGGGACAGCCCTACGAGCAGTACTTC. This rearrangement joins TRBV5-5 to TRBJ2-7, with 7 bases that match TRBD1. The junction had 5 bases not matched to a gene; V was cut back by 0 bases and J by 2 bases. The CDR3 is 15 residues long. CDR1 and CDR2 from the germline V gene are SGHKS and YYEKEE (reference sequence).

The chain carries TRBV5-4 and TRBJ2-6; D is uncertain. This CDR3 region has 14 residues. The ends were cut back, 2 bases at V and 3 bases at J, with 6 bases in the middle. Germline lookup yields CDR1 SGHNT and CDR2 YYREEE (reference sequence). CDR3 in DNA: TGTGCCAGCAGCTTTGGGGTTGGGGCCAACGTCCTGACTTTC. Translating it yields CASSFGVGANVLTF. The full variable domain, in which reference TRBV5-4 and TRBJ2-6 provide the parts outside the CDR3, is ETGVTQSPTHLIKTRGQQVTLRCSSQSGHNTVSWYQQALGQGPQFIFQYYREEENGRGNFPPRFSGLQFPNYSSELNVNALELDDSALYLCASSFGVGANVLTFGAGSRLTVL.

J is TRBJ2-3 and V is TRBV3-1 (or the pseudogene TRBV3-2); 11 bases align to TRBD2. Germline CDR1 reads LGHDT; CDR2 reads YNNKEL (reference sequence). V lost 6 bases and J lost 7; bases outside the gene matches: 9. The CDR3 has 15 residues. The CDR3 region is CASRSGTSGTYTQYF. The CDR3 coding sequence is TGTGCCAGCAGGTCCGGGACTAGCGGTACTTATACGCAGTATTTT.

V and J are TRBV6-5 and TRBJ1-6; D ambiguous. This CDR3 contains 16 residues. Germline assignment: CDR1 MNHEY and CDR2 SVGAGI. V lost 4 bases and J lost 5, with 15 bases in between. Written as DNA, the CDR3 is TGTGCCAGCAGTTTAGTTACGTTACAGAATAATTCACCCCTCCACTTT. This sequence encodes CASSLVTLQNNSPLHF.

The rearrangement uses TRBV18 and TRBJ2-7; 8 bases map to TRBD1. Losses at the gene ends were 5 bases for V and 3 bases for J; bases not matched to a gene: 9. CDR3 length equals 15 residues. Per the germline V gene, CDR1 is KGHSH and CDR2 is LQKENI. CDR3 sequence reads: CASSSGQGSLYEQYF. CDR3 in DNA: TGTGCCAGCTCAAGTGGACAGGGCTCACTCTACGAGCAGTACTTC.

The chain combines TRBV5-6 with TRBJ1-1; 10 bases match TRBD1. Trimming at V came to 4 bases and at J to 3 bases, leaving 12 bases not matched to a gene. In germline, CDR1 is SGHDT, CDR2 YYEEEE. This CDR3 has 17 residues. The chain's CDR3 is CASSPNRPGTGDTEAFF. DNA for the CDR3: TGTGCCAGCAGCCCAAACCGCCCCGGGACAGGGGACACTGAAGCTTTCTTT. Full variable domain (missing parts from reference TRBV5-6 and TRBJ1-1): DAGVTQSPTHLIKTRGQQVTLRCSPKSGHDTVSWYQQALGQGPQFIFQYYEEEERQRGNFPDRFSGHQFPNYSSELNVNALLLGDSALYLCASSPNRPGTGDTEAFFGQGTRLTVV.

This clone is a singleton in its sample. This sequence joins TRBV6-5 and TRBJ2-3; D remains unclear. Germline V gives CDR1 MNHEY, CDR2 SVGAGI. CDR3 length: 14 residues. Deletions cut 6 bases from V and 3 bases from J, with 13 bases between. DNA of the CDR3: TGTGCCAGCAGCCGTACAGCGAGAACAGATACGCAGTATTTT. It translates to CASSRTARTDTQYF.

CDR3 region: CASSVAGTGTNYGYTF. CDR3 nucleotides: TGTGCCAGCAGCGTAGCAGGGACAGGGACTAACTATGGCTACACCTTC. This chain connects TRBV9 to TRBJ1-2; 9 bases are a match to TRBD1. This CDR3 has 16 amino acids. The V segment lost 0 bases and the J segment 0 bases; nucleotides outside the gene matches: 3. Germline V gene sequence: CDR1 SGDLS, CDR2 YYNGEE. Drawing the rest from reference TRBV9 and TRBJ1-2, the complete variable domain is DSGVTQTPKHLITATGQRVTLRCSPRSGDLSVYWYQQSLDQGLQFLIQYYNGEERAKGNILERFSAQQFPDLHSELNLSSLELGDSALYFCASSVAGTGTNYGYTFGSGTRLTVV.

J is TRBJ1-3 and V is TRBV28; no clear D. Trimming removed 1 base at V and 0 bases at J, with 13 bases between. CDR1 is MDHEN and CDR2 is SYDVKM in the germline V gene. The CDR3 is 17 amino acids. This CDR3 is CASSLLSLLSSGNTIYF. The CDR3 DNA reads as TGTGCCAGCAGTTTATTATCCCTCCTCTCCTCTGGAAACACCATATATTTT.